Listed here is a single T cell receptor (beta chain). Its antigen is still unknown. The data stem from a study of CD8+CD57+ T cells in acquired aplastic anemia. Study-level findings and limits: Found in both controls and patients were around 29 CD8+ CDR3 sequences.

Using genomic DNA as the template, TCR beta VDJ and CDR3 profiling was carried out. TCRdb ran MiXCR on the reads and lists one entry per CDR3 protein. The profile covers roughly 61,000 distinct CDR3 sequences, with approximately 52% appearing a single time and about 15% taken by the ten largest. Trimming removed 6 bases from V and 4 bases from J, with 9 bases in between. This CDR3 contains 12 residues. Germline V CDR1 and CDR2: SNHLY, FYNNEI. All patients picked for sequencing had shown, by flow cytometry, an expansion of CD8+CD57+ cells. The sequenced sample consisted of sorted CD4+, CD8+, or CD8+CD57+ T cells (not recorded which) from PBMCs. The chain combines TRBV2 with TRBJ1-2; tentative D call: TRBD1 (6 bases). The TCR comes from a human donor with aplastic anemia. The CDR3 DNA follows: TGTGCCAGCAGAGGACAGATCTATGGCTACACCTTC. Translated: CASRGQIYGYTF.